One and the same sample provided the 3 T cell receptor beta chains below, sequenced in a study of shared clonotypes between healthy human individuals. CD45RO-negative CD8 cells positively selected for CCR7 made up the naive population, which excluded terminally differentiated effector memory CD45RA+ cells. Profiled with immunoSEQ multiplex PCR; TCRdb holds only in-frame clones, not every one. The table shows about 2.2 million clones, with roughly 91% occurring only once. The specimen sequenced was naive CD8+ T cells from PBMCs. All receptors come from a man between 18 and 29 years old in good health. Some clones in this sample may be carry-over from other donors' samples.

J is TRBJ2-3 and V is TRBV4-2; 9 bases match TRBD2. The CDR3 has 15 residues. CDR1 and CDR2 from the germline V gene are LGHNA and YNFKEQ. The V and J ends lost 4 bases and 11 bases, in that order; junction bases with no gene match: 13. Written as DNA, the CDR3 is TGTGCCAGCAGCCCACCCGGCGGGAGGGCCGAGAGGCAGTATTTT. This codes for CASSPPGGRAERQYF.

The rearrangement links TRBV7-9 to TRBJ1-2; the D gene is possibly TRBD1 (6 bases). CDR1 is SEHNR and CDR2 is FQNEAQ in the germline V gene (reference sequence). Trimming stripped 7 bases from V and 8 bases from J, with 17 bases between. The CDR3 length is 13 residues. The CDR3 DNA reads TGTGCCAGCACCATAGACAGGCTTTACGGCTACACCTTC. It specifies CASTIDRLYGYTF.

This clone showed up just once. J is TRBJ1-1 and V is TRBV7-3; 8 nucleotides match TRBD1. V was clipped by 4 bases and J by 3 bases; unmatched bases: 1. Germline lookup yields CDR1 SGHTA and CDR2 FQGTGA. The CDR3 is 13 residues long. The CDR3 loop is CASSSQGDTEAFF. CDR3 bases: TGTGCCAGCAGCTCACAGGGGGACACTGAAGCTTTCTTT. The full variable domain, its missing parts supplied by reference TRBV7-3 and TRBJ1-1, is GAGVSQTPSNKVTEKGKYVELRCDPISGHTALYWYRQSLGQGPEFLIYFQGTGAADDSGLPNDRFFAVRPEGSVSTLKIQRTERGDSAVYLCASSSQGDTEAFFGQGTRLTVV.